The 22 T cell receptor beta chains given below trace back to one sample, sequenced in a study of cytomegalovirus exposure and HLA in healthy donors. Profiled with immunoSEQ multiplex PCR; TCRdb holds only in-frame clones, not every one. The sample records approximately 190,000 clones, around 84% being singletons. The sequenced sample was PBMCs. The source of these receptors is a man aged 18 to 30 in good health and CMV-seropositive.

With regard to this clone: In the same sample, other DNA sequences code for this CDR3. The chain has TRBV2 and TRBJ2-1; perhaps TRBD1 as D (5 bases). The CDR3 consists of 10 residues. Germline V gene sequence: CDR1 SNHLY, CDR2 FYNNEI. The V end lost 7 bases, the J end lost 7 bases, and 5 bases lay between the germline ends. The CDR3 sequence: CASTGNEQFF. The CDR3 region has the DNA TGTGCCAGCACAGGGAATGAGCAGTTCTTC.

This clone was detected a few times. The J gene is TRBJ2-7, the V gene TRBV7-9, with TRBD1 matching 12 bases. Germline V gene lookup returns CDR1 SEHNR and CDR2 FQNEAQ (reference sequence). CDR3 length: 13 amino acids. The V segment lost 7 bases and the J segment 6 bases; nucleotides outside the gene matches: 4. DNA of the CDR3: TGTGCCAGCACCGGGACAGGGGGCGCCGAGCAGTACTTC. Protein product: CASTGTGGAEQYF. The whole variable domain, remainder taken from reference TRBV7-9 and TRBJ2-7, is DTGVSQNPRHKITKRGQNVTFRCDPISEHNRLYWYRQTLGQGPEFLTYFQNEAQLEKSRLLSDRFSAERPKGSFSTLEIQRTEQGDSAMYLCASTGTGGAEQYFGPGTRLTVT.

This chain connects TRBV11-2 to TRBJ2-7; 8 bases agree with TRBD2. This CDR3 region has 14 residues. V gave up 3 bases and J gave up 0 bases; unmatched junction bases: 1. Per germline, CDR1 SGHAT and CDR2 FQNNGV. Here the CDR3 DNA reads TGTGCCAGCAGCTTTAGCGGGAACTCCTACGAGCAGTACTTC. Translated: CASSFSGNSYEQYF.

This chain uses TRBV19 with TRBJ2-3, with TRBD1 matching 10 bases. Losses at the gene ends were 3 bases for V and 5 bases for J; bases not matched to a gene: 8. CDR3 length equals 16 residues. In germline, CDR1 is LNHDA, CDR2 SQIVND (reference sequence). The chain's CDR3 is CASSMSDRGAVDTQYF. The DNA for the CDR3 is TGTGCCAGTAGTATGTCGGACAGGGGGGCGGTAGATACGCAGTATTTT. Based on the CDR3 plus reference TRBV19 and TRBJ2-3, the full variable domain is DGGITQSPKYLFRKEGQNVTLSCEQNLNHDAMYWYRQDPGQGLRLIYYSQIVNDFQKGDIAEGYSVSREKKESFPLTVTSAQKNPTAFYLCASSMSDRGAVDTQYFGPGTRLTVL.

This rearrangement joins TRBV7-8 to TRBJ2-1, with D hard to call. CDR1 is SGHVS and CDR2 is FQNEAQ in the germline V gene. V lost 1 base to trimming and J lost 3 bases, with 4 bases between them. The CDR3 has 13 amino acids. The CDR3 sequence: CASSLVLYNEQFF. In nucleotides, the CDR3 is TGTGCCAGCAGCTTAGTACTCTACAATGAGCAGTTCTTC.

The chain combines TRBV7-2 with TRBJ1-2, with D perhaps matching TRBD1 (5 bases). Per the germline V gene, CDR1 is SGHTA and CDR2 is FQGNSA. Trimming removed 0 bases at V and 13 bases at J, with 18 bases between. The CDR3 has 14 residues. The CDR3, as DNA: TGTGCCAGCAGCTTAGCGGCAGCCAACAGGATCCGCACCTTC. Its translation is CASSLAAANRIRTF.

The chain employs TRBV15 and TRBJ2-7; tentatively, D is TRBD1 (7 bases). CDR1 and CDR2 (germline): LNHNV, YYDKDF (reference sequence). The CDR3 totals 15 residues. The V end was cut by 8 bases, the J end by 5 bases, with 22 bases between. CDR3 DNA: TGTGCCACCGGAGGGGCGGGGACAGATCCCCACGAGCAGTACTTC. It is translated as CATGGAGTDPHEQYF.

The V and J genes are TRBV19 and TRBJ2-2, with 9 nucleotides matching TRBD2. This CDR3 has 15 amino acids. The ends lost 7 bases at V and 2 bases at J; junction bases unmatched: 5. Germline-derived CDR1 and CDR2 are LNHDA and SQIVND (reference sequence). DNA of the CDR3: TGTGCCAGTATACAGCTAGCGGGAAACACCGGGGAGCTGTTTTTT. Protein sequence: CASIQLAGNTGELFF.

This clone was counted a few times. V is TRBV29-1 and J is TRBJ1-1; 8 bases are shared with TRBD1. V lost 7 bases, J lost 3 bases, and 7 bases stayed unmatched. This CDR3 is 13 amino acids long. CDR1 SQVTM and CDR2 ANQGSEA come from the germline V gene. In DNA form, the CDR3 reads TGCAGCGGGGGTGGGACAGGCTACACTGAAGCTTTCTTT. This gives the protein CSGGGTGYTEAFF.

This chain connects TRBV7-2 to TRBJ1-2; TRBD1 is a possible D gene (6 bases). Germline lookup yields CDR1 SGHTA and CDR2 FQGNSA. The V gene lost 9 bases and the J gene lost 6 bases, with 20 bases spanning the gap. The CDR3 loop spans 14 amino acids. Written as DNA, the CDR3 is TGTGCCAGTACCTCACAGGGCCCCCTGAATGGCTACACCTTC. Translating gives CASTSQGPLNGYTF.

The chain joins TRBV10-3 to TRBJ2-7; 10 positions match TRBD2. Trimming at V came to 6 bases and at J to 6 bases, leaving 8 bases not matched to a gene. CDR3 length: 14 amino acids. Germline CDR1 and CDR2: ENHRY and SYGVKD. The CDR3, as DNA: TGTGCCATCAGATTAGCGGGAGGCAGTCGCGAGCAGTACTTC. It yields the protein CAIRLAGGSREQYF.

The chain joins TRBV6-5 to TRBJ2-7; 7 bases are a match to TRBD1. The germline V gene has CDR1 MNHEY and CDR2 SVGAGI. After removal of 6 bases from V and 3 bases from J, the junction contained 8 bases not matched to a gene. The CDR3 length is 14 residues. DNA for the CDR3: TGTGCCAGCAGCCGGGACAGCCGGCGCTACGAGCAGTACTTC. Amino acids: CASSRDSRRYEQYF.

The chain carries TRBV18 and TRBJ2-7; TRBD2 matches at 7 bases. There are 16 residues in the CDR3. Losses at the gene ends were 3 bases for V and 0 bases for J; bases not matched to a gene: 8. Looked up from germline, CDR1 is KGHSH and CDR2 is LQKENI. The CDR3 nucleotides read TGTGCCAGCTCACCGCCGCCACTAGCGAGCTCCTACGAGCAGTACTTC. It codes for CASSPPPLASSYEQYF.

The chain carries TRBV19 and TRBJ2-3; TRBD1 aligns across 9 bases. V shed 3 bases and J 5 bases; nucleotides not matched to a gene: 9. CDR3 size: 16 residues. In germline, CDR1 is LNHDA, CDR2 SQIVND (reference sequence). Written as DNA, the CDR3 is TGTGCCAGTAGTATTAAGAACAGGGGGCAGGGAGATACGCAGTATTTT. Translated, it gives CASSIKNRGQGDTQYF.

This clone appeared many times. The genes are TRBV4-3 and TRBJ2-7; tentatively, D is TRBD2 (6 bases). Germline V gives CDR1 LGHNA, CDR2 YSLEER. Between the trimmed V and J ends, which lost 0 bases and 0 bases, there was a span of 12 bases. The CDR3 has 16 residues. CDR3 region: CASSQDADSGSYEQYF. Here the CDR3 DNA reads TGCGCCAGCAGCCAAGATGCGGATAGCGGCTCCTACGAGCAGTACTTC.

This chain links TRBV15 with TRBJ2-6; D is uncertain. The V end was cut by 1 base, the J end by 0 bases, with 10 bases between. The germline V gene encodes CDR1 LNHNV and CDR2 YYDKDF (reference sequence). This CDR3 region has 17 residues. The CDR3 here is CATSRVPRSSGANVLTF. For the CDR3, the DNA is TGTGCCACCAGCAGAGTCCCCCGCAGCTCTGGGGCCAACGTCCTGACTTTC.

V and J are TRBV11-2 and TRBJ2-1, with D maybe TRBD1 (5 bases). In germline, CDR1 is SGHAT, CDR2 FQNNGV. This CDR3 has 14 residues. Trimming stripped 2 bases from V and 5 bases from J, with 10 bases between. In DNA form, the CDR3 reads TGTGCCAGCAGCTTACAGGGTACTGACAATGAGCAGTTCTTC. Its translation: CASSLQGTDNEQFF.

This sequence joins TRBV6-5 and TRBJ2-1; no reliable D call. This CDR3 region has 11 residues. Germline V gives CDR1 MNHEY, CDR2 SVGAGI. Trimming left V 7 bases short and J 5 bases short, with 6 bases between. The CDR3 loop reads CASNRDNEQFF. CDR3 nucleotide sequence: TGTGCCAGCAACAGAGACAATGAGCAGTTCTTC.

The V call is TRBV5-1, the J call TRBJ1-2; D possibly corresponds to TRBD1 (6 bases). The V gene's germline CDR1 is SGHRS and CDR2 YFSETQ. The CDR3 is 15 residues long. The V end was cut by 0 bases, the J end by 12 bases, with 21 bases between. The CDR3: CASSLAQSGTTGDTF. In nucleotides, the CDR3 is TGCGCCAGCAGCTTGGCACAATCCGGGACAACCGGCGACACCTTC. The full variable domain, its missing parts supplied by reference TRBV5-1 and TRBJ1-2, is KAGVTQTPRYLIKTRGQQVTLSCSPISGHRSVSWYQQTPGQGLQFLFEYFSETQRNKGNFPGRFSGRQFSNSRSEMNVSTLELGDSALYLCASSLAQSGTTGDTFGSGTRLTVV.

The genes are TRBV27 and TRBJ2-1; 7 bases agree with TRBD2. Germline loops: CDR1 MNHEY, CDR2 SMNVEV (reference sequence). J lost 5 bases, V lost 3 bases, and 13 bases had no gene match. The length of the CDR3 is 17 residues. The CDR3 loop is CASSFWIKDRGDNEQFF. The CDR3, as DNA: TGTGCCAGCAGTTTTTGGATAAAGGACCGGGGGGACAATGAGCAGTTCTTC.

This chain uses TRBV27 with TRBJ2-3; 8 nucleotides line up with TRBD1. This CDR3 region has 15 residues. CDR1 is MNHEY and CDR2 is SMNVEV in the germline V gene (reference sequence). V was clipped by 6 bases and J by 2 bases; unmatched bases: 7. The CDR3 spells CASRGQGRPTDTQYF. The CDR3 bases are TGTGCCAGCAGAGGACAGGGCCGACCCACAGATACGCAGTATTTT.

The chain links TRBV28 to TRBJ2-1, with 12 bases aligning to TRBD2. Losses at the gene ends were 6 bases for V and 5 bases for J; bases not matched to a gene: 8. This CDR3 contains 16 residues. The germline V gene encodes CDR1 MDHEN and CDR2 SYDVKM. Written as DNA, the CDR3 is TGTGCCAGCAGCAGGGGGACTAGCGGGCTACACAATGAGCAGTTCTTC. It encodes CASSRGTSGLHNEQFF. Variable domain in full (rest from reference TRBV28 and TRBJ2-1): DVKVTQSSRYLVKRTGEKVFLECVQDMDHENMFWYRQDPGLGLRLIYFSYDVKMKEKGDIPEGYSVSREKKERFSLILESASTNQTSMYLCASSRGTSGLHNEQFFGPGTRLTVL.